This TCR beta chain stems from a study of vaccination and CD4 T cells after COVID-19. Whole-study context: Between diagnosis and the drawing of post-COVID samples lay a median roughly 91 days (range 35 to 161). Some control cultures received a CEFX pool, which served as the positive control. Others received an HIV-1 Nef pool or no peptide.

The sample's treatment: approximately nine-day PBMC culture with coronavirus spike peptide pools or control peptides (ViraFEST assay). ViraFEST enlarged antigen-specific T cell populations with peptide pools and afterwards sequenced TCRs. Prior SARS-CoV-2 infection was absent in healthy vaccine recipients, which was shown by nucleocapsid antibodies that were negative before and after vaccination. Cultured CD4+ T cell DNA underwent sequencing with the Oncomine TCR Beta short-read assay. TCRdb re-derived calls from the PCR reads in MiXCR, one entry per CDR3 protein. This sample carries over 25,000 distinct CDR3 sequences, about 60% of them seen once, and the ten largest clones take less than 20%. Per germline, CDR1 SNHLY and CDR2 FYNNEI. The CDR3 covers 15 residues. The V segment lost 5 bases and the J segment 1 base; nucleotides outside the gene matches: 3. About this clonotype itself: What it binds is not known.

Sequencing was performed on CD4+ T cells from blood, cultured in vitro, taken after SARS-CoV-2 vaccination. The TCR originated in a human donor who received a COVID-19 vaccine. The chain employs TRBV2 and TRBJ2-2; 8 bases fit TRBD1. CDR3 bases: TGTGCCAGCAGTCCTGGGACAGGGAACACCGGGGAGCTGTTTTTT. Translation: CASSPGTGNTGELFF.